This TCR beta chain was recorded in a study of low-dose radiotherapy and immunotherapy resistance in tumors. In the study overall: Cohort 1 got 0.5 Gy per fraction every 2 weeks, 6.5 Gy in total.

cDNA synthesis used a TRAV/TRBV-specific primer set for both chains. PCR amplification of the TCRs was performed with Phusion for 20 to 25 PCR cycles, and it relied on a constant-region primer together with a V-primer adapter. In vitro transcription served to amplify the mRNA that had been isolated. Each CDR3 protein is one row after TCRdb ran MiXCR on the reads. The sample holds approximately 90,000 distinct CDR3 sequences, 9.4% seen once. Sample time point: before trial treatment. This clonotype was observed at least ten times. Germline CDR1 SGHKS, CDR2 YYEKEE (reference sequence). This CDR3 has 14 amino acids. V gave up 0 bases and J gave up 0 bases, with 7 bases separating them.

This specimen was PBMCs, taken before treatment. The V call is TRBV5-5, the J call TRBJ2-7, with D unclear. The TCR was taken from a male donor with prostate cancer. The CDR3 protein is CASSLAMSSYEQYF. In nucleotides, the CDR3 is TGTGCCAGCAGCTTGGCAATGAGCTCCTACGAGCAGTACTTC.